This T cell receptor (beta chain) appears in the sequencing data of a study of T cell responses to AZD1222 COVID-19 vaccine. Notes on the study in general: Among vaccine-associated CD4 TCRs, coverage spanned spike, with dominance at 160-218 and 743-854. Donors in the cohort were predominantly white British and more often female, and clonal diversity was possibly underestimated. When two AZD1222 doses had been given, Spike-specific TCR breadth and depth rose. Baseline seropositivity characterized only 5 or 6 AZD1222 recipients.

This clone is a singleton in its sample. Its antigen is unknown. Repertoires were generated with immunoSEQ multiplex PCR, while TCRdb's copy carries only in-frame clones and drops some. This table has approximately 100,000 clones, around 95% appearing once. The CDR3 is 15 amino acids. Germline values: CDR1 MNHNS, CDR2 SASEGT. Deletions cut 0 bases from V and 2 bases from J, with 11 bases between. This clonotype originated in an adult in good health. This chain links TRBV6-1 with TRBJ2-7; D assignment may be TRBD1 or TRBD2 (5 bases each). This sample comprised peripheral blood, obtained on day 0 of AZD1222 vaccination. CDR3 DNA: TGTGCCAGCAGTGAAGCGGGGGACGGCCCCTACGAGCAGTACTTC. It is translated as CASSEAGDGPYEQYF.